The sequence of this T cell receptor (beta chain) was determined in a study of T cells in Graves' hyperthyroidism and ophthalmopathy (dated by TCRdb to between 2018 and 2021). Turning to the overall study: Peripheral blood samples were taken at initial diagnosis, before any treatment was given. A discovery cohort of approximately 97 patients, roughly 45 with Graves' ophthalmopathy and roughly 59 with stable Graves' hyperthyroidism, was used to find distinguishing TCR V-J signatures. Whether ophthalmopathy could be predicted prospectively was tested in an independent validation cohort made up of approximately 19 hyperthyroidism patients plus 17 patients who later progressed to ophthalmopathy. Thyroid tissue and blood T-cell repertoires from roughly 6 Graves' hyperthyroidism patients were also compared in the study. After blood sampling, hyperthyroidism patients were treated with methimazole at a starting dose of 30 mg daily, and ophthalmopathy patients were treated with high-dose intravenous methylprednisolone. For training and testing, the 95 to 100 patients in the discovery cohort were randomly divided in a 7:3 ratio. The paper reports TCR Vbeta CDR3 sequencing of some 140 peripheral blood samples: 43 ophthalmopathy, fewer than 80 hyperthyroidism and around 17 progressor patients.

This clonotype was observed many times. Its binding antigen is unknown. One base away there is no much larger clone; base qualities are not given. The germline V gene (reference sequence) provides CDR1 DFQATT and CDR2 SNEGSKA. Including the terminal cysteine and phenylalanine, the CDR3 comprises 19 residues. Only the CDR3 part of the read is kept: 57 bases, read in frame from the first base. From V the trimming removes 0 bases and from J it removes 9 bases, while the gene matches leave 14 bases of the junction unaccounted for. The hyperthyroidism patients were between 18 and 65 years old and newly diagnosed, with a disease duration of less than 2 months. Any patient with an uncontrolled infection, another autoimmune disease, pregnancy or lactation was excluded. Diagnoses were established on the basis of clinical symptoms, serum thyroxine and TRAb, thyroid ultrasound, and orbital computed tomography. Blood from progressor patients was drawn when they were first diagnosed with hyperthyroidism, before any ophthalmopathy symptoms appeared. PBMCs were separated from under 11 ml of fresh peripheral blood using Ficoll-Paque density gradient centrifugation. Progressor patients were initially diagnosed with Graves' hyperthyroidism and developed ophthalmopathy during follow-up. Total RNA was extracted using Trizol reagent, and RNA quality was assessed on an Agilent 2100 Bioanalyzer.

Overall study outcomes, separate from this receptor: In validation, the model predicted progression to ophthalmopathy a median of around six months before onset, with about 67% sensitivity and more than 72% specificity. Most expanded thyroid clonotypes (frequency above 0.001) were also found in blood, which suggests that blood repertoires may mirror thyroid immune responses. No statistical method was used to set the sample size in advance, and investigators knew the group allocation. A 13 V-J signature model separated ophthalmopathy from stable hyperthyroidism, with about 90% sensitivity and roughly 81% specificity in cross-validation and 80%/75% in testing.

TCR beta CDR3 regions were amplified from RNA transcripts. The first round of RT-PCR for the TCR CDR3 was performed with the HTBI primer set and the Qiagen OneStep RT-PCR kit. Libraries were constructed in a second round of multiplex PCR, after which size selection and purification were performed. Sequencing of the libraries was done on an Illumina HiSeq2000 using paired-end 100 bp reads. In the paper's pipeline: SOAPnuke was used to process the raw data, throwing out any read that contained adapters or uncalled bases, had a mean Phred below 15, or lacked an exact constant-primer or identifier match. COPE v1.2.5 was used to merge high-quality paired reads, and clonotypes were defined as unique nucleotide sequences. MiTCR v1.1 was used to align the clonotypes against IMGT TRBV, TRBD and TRBJ reference segments. The analysis was restricted to V-J combinations with a frequency above 0.0001, which together covered 99.2% of the repertoires. A TCS score was defined as the ratio between F50 (clonal expansion) and ExV (chaos), using BLOSUM62-based TCRdist between CDR3 peptides within each V-J. Welch's t-statistics and random forest reduced around 550 V-J features to some 14, which were used in a naive Bayes classifier (R e1071). The public reads were run again by TCRdb, first through fastp at Q25 and then through MiXCR, and only productive beta chains were kept. When rows share a CDR3 protein, they turn into one entry using the most common DNA and genes. These V and J calls originate from TCRdb's pipeline instead of the authors' own analysis. In all, the sample holds some 250,000 distinct CDR3 sequences, and approximately 14% of those were seen once. Over 25% of the sample belongs to the ten largest clones.

This receptor was identified in a woman between 50 and 59 years old with Graves' hyperthyroidism that later progressed to Graves' ophthalmopathy. The sample consisted of blood. The V gene is TRBV20-1 and the J gene is TRBJ2-1; 16 middle bases align to TRBD2. This receptor has the CDR3 CSARDHPGLAGGREGEQFF. The DNA sequence follows: TGCAGTGCTAGAGATCACCCGGGACTAGCGGGAGGGCGGGAAGGTGAGCAGTTCTTC.